Following are 27 T cell receptor beta chains from one sample sequenced in a study of PD-L1 blockade in urothelial cancer. The data were produced by immunoSEQ multiplex PCR, yet TCRdb's version contains in-frame clones alone and is incomplete. The sample includes around 79,000 clones, approximately 80% seen only once; the top ten take about 6.2%. Time point of the sample: pretreatment peripheral blood. The sample was PBMCs, taken around atezolizumab (anti-PD-L1) treatment. The receptor set was obtained from a man between 40 and 49 years old with urothelial cancer.

The gene calls are TRBV4-3 and TRBJ2-6, with a weak D call TRBD2 (6 bases). CDR3 length: 16 amino acids. The V end lost 4 bases, the J end lost 2 bases, and 12 bases lay between the germline ends. Germline V gene data show CDR1 as LGHNA and CDR2 as YSLEER. The CDR3 coding sequence is TGCGCCAGCAGCCGAGCCGGGACTCCTGGGGCCAACGTCCTGACTTTC. Protein: CASSRAGTPGANVLTF.

V is TRBV5-1 and J is TRBJ2-7, with D possibly being TRBD1 (6 bases). Germline loops: CDR1 SGHRS, CDR2 YFSETQ. With 0 bases removed from V and 0 bases from J, the gap between germline ends came to 10 bases. The CDR3 is 15 residues long. Here the CDR3 reads CASSLDRVVSYEQYF. The CDR3 nucleotides are TGCGCCAGCAGCTTGGACAGGGTGGTCTCCTACGAGCAGTACTTC.

The chain uses TRBV20-1 and TRBJ2-7; D is perhaps TRBD2 (6 bases). Germline assignment: CDR1 DFQATT and CDR2 SNEGSKA (reference sequence). Trimming took off 6 bases at V and 6 bases at J, with 12 bases between the two ends. This CDR3 contains 11 residues. The CDR3 nucleotides are TGCAGTGCCGGGACTCCACCCGAGCAGTACTTC. It codes for CSAGTPPEQYF.

The CDR3 loop reads CASSRGLGDTGELFF. The CDR3 bases are TGCGCCAGCAGCCGCGGACTAGGGGACACCGGGGAGCTGTTTTTT. The J gene is TRBJ2-2, the V gene TRBV4-3; 7 nucleotides align to TRBD2. The ends lost 4 bases at V and 3 bases at J; junction bases unmatched: 5. Germline CDR1 is LGHNA and CDR2 is YSLEER. CDR3 length equals 15 residues.

This rearrangement joins TRBV7-9 to TRBJ2-5, with TRBD2 matching over 15 bases. The CDR3 has 16 amino acids. The germline CDR1 and CDR2 sequences are SEHNR and FQNEAQ (reference sequence). The V and J ends lost 6 bases and 4 bases, in that order; junction bases with no gene match: 6. In DNA form, the CDR3 reads TGTGCCAGCAGTGCTCCGGGACTAGCGGGAGGAGAGACCCAGTACTTC. It specifies CASSAPGLAGGETQYF.

V usage is TRBV27 and J usage is TRBJ1-4; no clear D. Looked up from germline, CDR1 is MNHEY and CDR2 is SMNVEV (reference sequence). This CDR3 is 15 amino acids long. V was cut by 6 bases and J by 5 bases, with 16 bases left in between. The CDR3 sequence is CASRSGSGWNEKLFF. DNA for the CDR3: TGTGCCAGCAGGTCCGGCAGCGGTTGGAATGAAAAACTGTTTTTT.

The chain employs TRBV5-4 and TRBJ1-1; 9 nucleotides align to TRBD1. Germline trimming cut 4 bases from V and 5 bases from J; bases unmatched to any gene: 9. The CDR3 has 15 amino acids. Germline values: CDR1 SGHNT, CDR2 YYREEE (reference sequence). The CDR3 nucleotides read TGTGCCAGCAGCCCAGGACAGGGGACGAGGACTGAAGCTTTCTTT. Translation: CASSPGQGTRTEAFF.

The gene calls are TRBV9 and TRBJ2-6; no reliable D call. Per the germline V gene, CDR1 is SGDLS and CDR2 is YYNGEE. V shed 5 bases and J shed 2 bases, with 8 bases lying between them. This CDR3 region has 14 residues. In nucleotides, the CDR3 is TGTGCCAGCAGTCCGTATACTGGGGCCAACGTCCTGACTTTC. Its translation is CASSPYTGANVLTF.

The chain links TRBV7-2 to TRBJ1-1; no definite D call. Germline CDR1 is SGHTA and CDR2 is FQGNSA. This CDR3 comprises 15 residues. The V end was cut by 1 base, the J end by 4 bases, with 13 bases between. The DNA for the CDR3 is TGTGCCAGCAGCTTAGGGTCGGGGTCCACCACTGAAGCTTTCTTT. This translates into CASSLGSGSTTEAFF.

The sample holds one count of this clone. This sequence joins TRBV29-1 and TRBJ2-5; D is undetermined. The CDR3 loop spans 12 amino acids. CDR1 and CDR2 (germline): SQVTM, ANQGSEA. V was pared by 0 bases and J by 4 bases, with 6 bases between. The CDR3 loop reads CSVEDAGETQYF. The CDR3, as DNA: TGCAGCGTTGAAGATGCAGGAGAGACCCAGTACTTC. Filled out from reference TRBV29-1 and TRBJ2-5, the complete variable domain reads SAVISQKPSRDICQRGTSLTIQCQVDSQVTMMFWYRQQPGQSLTLIATANQGSEATYESGFVIDKFPISRPNLTFSTLTVSNMSPEDSSIYLCSVEDAGETQYFGPGTRLLVL.

J is TRBJ2-3 and V is TRBV14; TRBD1 might be the D (6 bases). The V gene's germline CDR1 is SGHDN and CDR2 FVKESK. The V gene lost 1 base and the J gene lost 4 bases, with 15 bases spanning the gap. CDR3 length: 16 residues. CDR3 DNA: TGTGCCAGCAGCCAAGGGGGGCTCACCATAGCAGATACGCAGTATTTT. Residues: CASSQGGLTIADTQYF.

J is TRBJ2-3 and V is TRBV5-1, with TRBD2 matching over 14 bases. Trimming removed 4 bases from V and 4 bases from J; junction bases left unmatched: 11. The CDR3 extends over 18 amino acids. Germline values: CDR1 SGHRS, CDR2 YFSETQ. DNA of the CDR3: TGCGCCAGCAGCGTTAGGGGACTAGCGGGAGAGAGGCCAGATACGCAGTATTTT. Its translation is CASSVRGLAGERPDTQYF.

The rearrangement joins TRBV5-8 to TRBJ1-5, with 11 bases fitting TRBD1. This CDR3 comprises 17 residues. Germline V CDR1 and CDR2: SGHTS, YDEGEE. J gave up 0 bases and V 6 bases, and 8 bases lay outside the gene matches. CDR3 residues: CASTGMDRGLSNQPQHF. The CDR3 DNA reads as TGTGCCAGCACCGGGATGGACAGGGGGCTTAGCAATCAGCCCCAGCATTTT. Using reference TRBV5-8 and TRBJ1-5 for the parts outside the CDR3, the full variable domain is EAGVTQSPTHLIKTRGQQATLRCSPISGHTSVYWYQQALGLGLQFLLWYDEGEERNRGNFPPRFSGRQFPNYSSELNVNALELEDSALYLCASTGMDRGLSNQPQHFGDGTRLSIL.

The V call is TRBV30, the J call TRBJ2-3; D perhaps matches TRBD2 (6 bases). In germline, CDR1 is GTSNPN, CDR2 SVGIG (reference sequence). The CDR3 totals 15 residues. V was pared by 0 bases and J by 2 bases, with 12 bases between. This CDR3 is CAWSVGSGPTDTQYF. DNA of the CDR3: TGTGCCTGGAGTGTAGGTAGCGGCCCCACAGATACGCAGTATTTT.

The chain carries TRBV28 and TRBJ1-1; 9 bases match TRBD1. Germline CDR1 MDHEN, CDR2 SYDVKM. The CDR3 totals 15 residues. The ends lost 6 bases at V and 5 bases at J; junction bases unmatched: 10. The CDR3 loop reads CASSSRGTGNTEAFF. DNA of the CDR3: TGTGCCAGCAGCTCGAGGGGGACAGGGAATACTGAAGCTTTCTTT.

This sequence joins TRBV6-6 and TRBJ1-4, with D possibly being TRBD1 (6 bases). CDR1 and CDR2 from the germline V gene are MNHNY and SVGAGI (reference sequence). V was cut by 6 bases and J by 0 bases, with 14 bases left in between. CDR3 length: 16 residues. Here the CDR3 DNA reads TGTGCCAGCAGCGATGGGACACTTGCAACTAATGAAAAACTGTTTTTT. Protein product: CASSDGTLATNEKLFF.

The chain employs TRBV5-1 and TRBJ2-7; no clear D gene. In germline, CDR1 is SGHRS, CDR2 YFSETQ. The CDR3 spans 14 residues. V was trimmed by 5 bases and J by 6 bases, leaving 18 bases between them. CDR3 amino acids: CASSPTAGGLEQYF. The CDR3 nucleotides read TGCGCCAGCAGTCCAACGGCAGGTGGGCTCGAGCAGTACTTC.

This clone was observed a few times. The chain carries TRBV6-5 and TRBJ2-7; the D gene is possibly TRBD2 (6 bases). The CDR3 covers 12 residues. V dropped 7 bases and J dropped 3 bases, with 10 bases sitting between them. Per germline, CDR1 MNHEY and CDR2 SVGAGI. The chain's CDR3 is CASKGLYYEQYF. The CDR3 DNA follows: TGTGCCAGCAAGGGACTCTACTACGAGCAGTACTTC.

The chain recombines TRBV9 with TRBJ1-2; 10 nucleotides align to TRBD1. CDR3 length: 16 residues. Germline-derived CDR1 and CDR2 are SGDLS and YYNGEE. The junction had 9 bases not matched to a gene; V was cut back by 3 bases and J by 4 bases. The CDR3 DNA is TGTGCCAGCAGCGGCATCGGACAGGGGGGAATCTATGGCTACACCTTC. The encoded protein is CASSGIGQGGIYGYTF.

The rearrangement joins TRBV7-8 to TRBJ2-2, with 7 positions matching TRBD1. The germline gives CDR1 SGHVS, CDR2 FQNEAQ. Unmatched junction bases numbered 3, after V lost 0 bases and J lost 2 bases. The CDR3 has 16 residues. CDR3 in amino acids: CASSLAGTVNTGELFF. CDR3 nucleotide sequence: TGTGCCAGCAGCTTAGCCGGGACAGTTAACACCGGGGAGCTGTTTTTT.

V and J are TRBV6-6 and TRBJ1-5, with a weak D call TRBD1 (5 bases). V gave up 4 bases and J gave up 2 bases, with 15 bases separating them. Germline V gene lookup returns CDR1 MNHNY and CDR2 SVGAGI (reference sequence). The CDR3 is 16 residues long. This chain's CDR3 is CASSFQQGAGNQPQHF. The CDR3 nucleotides read TGTGCCAGCAGTTTTCAGCAAGGGGCCGGCAATCAGCCCCAGCATTTT.

The rearrangement links TRBV10-3 to TRBJ1-4, with D uncertain. The CDR3 has 15 amino acids. From germline, CDR1 is ENHRY and CDR2 SYGVKD. Trimming pared 0 bases from V and 7 bases from J, leaving 12 bases between. This chain's CDR3 is CAISESIVRLEKLFF. In DNA, the CDR3 is TGTGCCATCAGTGAGTCGATTGTGCGTCTTGAAAAACTGTTTTTT.

V is TRBV9 and J is TRBJ2-2; 9 bases agree with TRBD1. The ends lost 4 bases at V and 7 bases at J; junction bases unmatched: 8. The germline gives CDR1 SGDLS, CDR2 YYNGEE. The CDR3 runs to 15 residues. The CDR3 loop reads CASSNRDRAGGELFF. For the CDR3, the DNA is TGTGCCAGCAGCAACCGGGACAGGGCTGGCGGGGAGCTGTTTTTT.

This clone occurred once. The chain combines TRBV28 with TRBJ2-7; 11 nucleotides agree with TRBD1. The germline V gene encodes CDR1 MDHEN and CDR2 SYDVKM. The V segment lost 7 bases and the J segment 2 bases; nucleotides outside the gene matches: 10. The CDR3 is 16 amino acids. The CDR3 bases are TGTGCCAGCAACTTCGCCGGGACAGGGGGGGCCTACGAGCAGTACTTC. Translation gives CASNFAGTGGAYEQYF. Complete variable domain (other parts from reference TRBV28 and TRBJ2-7): DVKVTQSSRYLVKRTGEKVFLECVQDMDHENMFWYRQDPGLGLRLIYFSYDVKMKEKGDIPEGYSVSREKKERFSLILESASTNQTSMYLCASNFAGTGGAYEQYFGPGTRLTVT.

This clone was seen a handful of times. V is TRBV9 and J is TRBJ1-2; TRBD1 matches at 8 bases. V trimming: 0 bases; J trimming: 8 bases; junction bases outside the gene matches: 12. This CDR3 contains 16 residues. Germline assignment: CDR1 SGDLS and CDR2 YYNGEE. CDR3 in DNA: TGTGCCAGCAGCGTAGTGGGGGACAGGTCCCAAGGAGGCTACACCTTC. It codes for CASSVVGDRSQGGYTF.

The J gene is TRBJ1-2, the V gene TRBV5-1; 9 bases line up with TRBD1. Germline CDR1 and CDR2: SGHRS and YFSETQ. The CDR3 consists of 13 residues. After removal of 4 bases from V and 5 bases from J, the junction contained 3 bases not matched to a gene. For the CDR3, the DNA is TGCGCCAGCAGCCCGGGGACAGGGTATGGCTACACCTTC. It codes for CASSPGTGYGYTF. The whole variable domain, remainder taken from reference TRBV5-1 and TRBJ1-2, is KAGVTQTPRYLIKTRGQQVTLSCSPISGHRSVSWYQQTPGQGLQFLFEYFSETQRNKGNFPGRFSGRQFSNSRSEMNVSTLELGDSALYLCASSPGTGYGYTFGSGTRLTVV.

The chain employs TRBV25-1 and TRBJ2-3; 10 positions match TRBD2. Germline V gene sequence: CDR1 MGHDK, CDR2 SYGVNS. Losses at the gene ends were 7 bases for V and 10 bases for J; bases not matched to a gene: 11. The CDR3 extends over 14 amino acids. The CDR3 is CASMGFLAGGSQYF. DNA of the CDR3: TGTGCCAGCATGGGGTTTTTAGCGGGAGGCTCGCAGTATTTT.